The 23 T cell receptor beta chains reported below all come from one sample, sequenced in a study of a mutant IDH1 vaccine in newly diagnosed glioma. No antigens are known for them. Time point denoted: week 5, during vaccination. Mutant IDH1 20-mer peptide, at 300 ug, made up each vaccine dose, with topical imiquimod. Libraries were prepared by immunoSEQ multiplex PCR; TCRdb keeps only in-frame clonotypes and omits some of them. This table has 53,000 or so clones, roughly 73% appearing once. Sample: PBMCs, taken from a glioma patient whose treatment included an IDH1 peptide vaccine. The receptors come from a man aged 50 or older with glioma.

Remarks on this clone: The germline gene is not matched at one end of the junction; a read error may be the cause. The V gene is TRBV7-7, the J gene TRBJ1-5; perhaps TRBD1 as D (6 bases). The germline V gene encodes CDR1 SSHAT and CDR2 FNYEAQ (reference sequence). CDR3 size: 16 residues. The CDR3 DNA sequence: TGTGCTAGCAGCACTATGGGGGGCGGTGGCAATCAGCCCCAGCATTTT. It codes for CASSTMGGGGNQPQHF. Complete variable domain (other parts from reference TRBV7-7 and TRBJ1-5): GAGVSQSPRYKVTKRGQDVTLRCDPISSHATLYWYQQALGQGPEFLTYFNYEAQPDKSGLPSDRFSAERPEGSISTLTIQRTEQRDSAMYRCASSTMGGGGNQPQHFGDGTRLSIL.

The sample holds a few counts of this clone. The gene calls are TRBV1 and TRBJ1-1. TRBV1 has pseudogene status. This CDR3 has 11 residues. The CDR3 DNA is TGCACCAGCAAGGGGGGCGATGAAGCTTTCTTT. Translating gives CTSKGGDEAFF.

The V and J genes are TRBV10-1 and TRBJ2-2; maybe TRBD1 (5 bases). Trimming pared 6 bases from V and 4 bases from J, leaving 12 bases between. The length of the CDR3 is 14 residues. Germline loops: CDR1 WNHNN, CDR2 SYGVQD (reference sequence). The CDR3 DNA reads as TGCGCCAGCAGACGGGCCCAGGGCACCGGGGAGCTGTTTTTT. Translation gives CASRRAQGTGELFF.

On this clone: The same CDR3 can be traced to other DNA sequences in this sample. V and J are TRBV7-9 and TRBJ1-1; D gene unclear. The CDR3 consists of 14 residues. Germline loops: CDR1 SEHNR, CDR2 FQNEAQ (reference sequence). The V end was cut by 5 bases, the J end by 0 bases, with 10 bases between. CDR3 protein: CASSPGTVNTEAFF. In DNA, the CDR3 is TGTGCCAGCAGCCCTGGAACAGTGAACACTGAAGCTTTCTTT.

The rearrangement uses TRBV19 and TRBJ2-5; the D call may be TRBD1 or TRBD2 (5 bases each). Trimming left V 3 bases short and J 5 bases short, with 13 bases between. The CDR3 length is 14 residues. Germline CDR1 and CDR2: LNHDA and SQIVND (reference sequence). The CDR3 DNA reads as TGTGCCAGTAGTATGGGGGATGGGTCCGAGACCCAGTACTTC. Its translation: CASSMGDGSETQYF. The full variable domain, in which reference TRBV19 and TRBJ2-5 provide the parts outside the CDR3, is DGGITQSPKYLFRKEGQNVTLSCEQNLNHDAMYWYRQDPGQGLRLIYYSQIVNDFQKGDIAEGYSVSREKKESFPLTVTSAQKNPTAFYLCASSMGDGSETQYFGPGTRLLVL.

The V gene is TRBV2, the J gene TRBJ2-1; D may match TRBD1 or TRBD2 (5 bases each). The germline V and J ends were trimmed by 4 bases and 5 bases, with 6 bases remaining between them. Germline values: CDR1 SNHLY, CDR2 FYNNEI. CDR3 length equals 12 residues. CDR3 coding DNA: TGTGCCAGCAGTGGGGGGAACAATGAGCAGTTCTTC. Translation gives CASSGGNNEQFF.

V usage is TRBV28 and J usage is TRBJ1-1; 7 nucleotides agree with TRBD1. Germline V gene sequence: CDR1 MDHEN, CDR2 SYDVKM. The CDR3 spans 15 residues. With 1 base clipped from V and 5 bases from J, the junction kept 7 bases outside the gene matches. The CDR3 here is CASSLSTGLDTEAFF. The CDR3 DNA reads TGTGCCAGCAGTTTATCGACAGGGCTGGATACTGAAGCTTTCTTT.

The gene calls are TRBV2 and TRBJ1-2; a possible D gene is TRBD1 (6 bases). Looked up from germline, CDR1 is SNHLY and CDR2 is FYNNEI. The CDR3 totals 14 residues. V lost 5 bases and J lost 2, with 12 bases in between. DNA of the CDR3: TGTGCCAGCAGTAATTTCCAGGGGAACTATGGCTACACCTTC. It yields the protein CASSNFQGNYGYTF.

The gene calls are TRBV21-1 and TRBJ1-3. TRBV21-1 is given as a pseudogene. The CDR3 loop spans 14 amino acids. The CDR3 protein is CASSKELPGNTIYF. The DNA of the CDR3 is TGTGCCAGCAGCAAAGAACTGCCGGGAAACACCATATATTTT.

This chain uses TRBV11-3 with TRBJ2-7; 9 bases fit TRBD1. The CDR3 runs 15 residues. Looked up from germline, CDR1 is SGHNT and CDR2 is YENEEA. The J segment lost 6 bases and the V segment lost 5 bases, leaving 11 bases of the junction unmatched. The CDR3 DNA sequence: TGTGCCAGCAGCCCCTCCGGGACAGGGTTGGGCGAGCAGTACTTC. It yields the protein CASSPSGTGLGEQYF. Full variable domain (rest looked up from reference TRBV11-3 and TRBJ2-7): EAGVVQSPRYKIIEKKQPVAFWCNPISGHNTLYWYLQNLGQGPELLIRYENEEAVDDSQLPKDRFSAERLKGVDSTLKIQPAELGDSAVYLCASSPSGTGLGEQYFGPGTRLTVT.

The V gene is TRBV7-2, the J gene TRBJ2-5, with D perhaps TRBD2 (6 bases). CDR1 is SGHTA and CDR2 is FQGNSA in the germline V gene. This CDR3 spans 13 amino acids. Trimming took off 5 bases at V and 5 bases at J, with 12 bases between the two ends. The CDR3 reads CASSTRDLETQYF. CDR3 DNA sequence: TGTGCCAGCAGCACCAGGGACTTGGAGACCCAGTACTTC.

This clone was recorded once. V gene TRBV6-5 combines with J gene TRBJ2-7; 8 nucleotides align to TRBD1. J lost 6 bases, V lost 8 bases, and 9 bases had no gene match. Per germline, CDR1 MNHEY and CDR2 SVGAGI. The CDR3 totals 13 residues. The CDR3, as DNA: TGTGCCAGCTTTGGACAGGGATTTCGCGAGCAGTACTTC. Translated: CASFGQGFREQYF.

The chain has TRBV9 and TRBJ2-2; D is unclear. Per germline, CDR1 SGDLS and CDR2 YYNGEE. The CDR3 has 16 residues. The germline V and J ends were trimmed by 0 bases and 4 bases, with 13 bases remaining between them. In DNA form, the CDR3 reads TGTGCCAGCAGCGTAGCTTCCAGCCCGGGCACCGGGGAGCTGTTTTTT. It specifies CASSVASSPGTGELFF.

This chain joins TRBV30 and TRBJ1-2, with 7 bases matching TRBD1. J was trimmed by 0 bases and V by 1 base; bases with no gene match: 2. The CDR3 loop spans 14 amino acids. Germline V gene lookup returns CDR1 GTSNPN and CDR2 SVGIG (reference sequence). As DNA, the CDR3 is TGTGCCTGGAGTGGGGGACAGTCTAACTATGGCTACACCTTC. Translated, it gives CAWSGGQSNYGYTF.

The table lists this clone with a count of one. The chain links TRBV5-1 to TRBJ2-2; either TRBD1 or TRBD2 may fit D (5 bases each). The CDR3 loop spans 15 amino acids. Germline loops: CDR1 SGHRS, CDR2 YFSETQ. V lost 0 bases and J 5 bases, leaving 11 bases between the germline ends. The CDR3 DNA reads as TGCGCCAGCAGCTTGGAGGTGGGGGAAACCGGGGAGCTGTTTTTT. Protein product: CASSLEVGETGELFF.

The rearrangement links TRBV25-1 to TRBJ2-1; 11 positions agree with TRBD1. The germline CDR1 and CDR2 sequences are MGHDK and SYGVNS. Trimming took 2 bases from V and 9 from J; bases not matched to a gene: 6. The CDR3 sequence is 15 residues long. The DNA of the CDR3 is TGTGCCAGCAGTGAAGGCATTGGGACAGGGGGTGAGCAGTTCTTC. Translating gives CASSEGIGTGGEQFF.

This sequence joins TRBV6-5 and TRBJ1-6; possibly TRBD1 for D (5 bases). CDR1 and CDR2 (germline): MNHEY, SVGAGI. The germline V and J ends were trimmed by 4 bases and 9 bases, with 19 bases remaining between them. This CDR3 region has 16 residues. The CDR3 reads CASSSSPDTFTSPLHF. The CDR3 DNA follows: TGTGCCAGCAGTTCCTCCCCGGACACCTTTACTTCACCCCTCCACTTT.

The rearrangement uses TRBV19 and TRBJ2-2, with 7 bases aligning to TRBD1. Germline assignment: CDR1 LNHDA and CDR2 SQIVND (reference sequence). V lost 1 base, J lost 9 bases, and 5 bases stayed unmatched. The CDR3 consists of 14 residues. In nucleotides, the CDR3 is TGTGCCAGTAGTATAGGACAGGGTTTTAGGGAGCTGTTTTTT. Its translation: CASSIGQGFRELFF.

The chain couples TRBV2 to TRBJ2-2; D is undetermined. The CDR3 covers 14 residues. The germline V gene encodes CDR1 SNHLY and CDR2 FYNNEI. The V gene lost 7 bases and the J gene lost 0 bases, with 9 bases spanning the gap. The CDR3 region is CASIGAANTGELFF. CDR3 nucleotides: TGTGCCAGCATCGGAGCCGCGAACACCGGGGAGCTGTTTTTT.

This chain links TRBV7-9 with TRBJ2-1; the D gene is possibly TRBD2 (7 bases). The CDR3 is 15 amino acids. The V gene lost 5 bases and the J gene lost 6 bases, with 17 bases spanning the gap. Germline assignment: CDR1 SEHNR and CDR2 FQNEAQ (reference sequence). The CDR3 DNA reads as TGTGCCAGCAGCCCCGCGGGGGCGTCTTTCAATGAGCAGTTCTTC. This translates into CASSPAGASFNEQFF.

The rearrangement links TRBV30 to TRBJ2-1, with TRBD2 matching 8 bases. There are 14 residues in the CDR3. CDR1 and CDR2 (germline): GTSNPN, SVGIG (reference sequence). The V and J ends lost 2 bases and 6 bases, in that order; junction bases with no gene match: 6. Written as DNA, the CDR3 is TGTGCCTGGAGTACCGGGAGGGGATCCAATGAGCAGTTCTTC. Protein: CAWSTGRGSNEQFF.

The chain recombines TRBV27 with TRBJ2-3, with D uncertain. CDR3 length: 13 residues. Trimming took 4 bases from V and 3 from J, leaving 8 bases between them. Germline V gene lookup returns CDR1 MNHEY and CDR2 SMNVEV (reference sequence). CDR3 coding DNA: TGTGCCAGCAGTTACCAGGTGACAGATACGCAGTATTTT. Its protein product is CASSYQVTDTQYF.

The chain employs TRBV5-4 and TRBJ1-1; no firm D call. V shed 0 bases and J shed 4 bases, with 16 bases lying between them. There are 16 residues in the CDR3. Germline V CDR1 and CDR2: SGHNT, YYREEE (reference sequence). The CDR3: CASSLVGYPGSTEAFF. As DNA, the CDR3 is TGTGCCAGCAGCTTGGTCGGGTATCCAGGAAGCACTGAAGCTTTCTTT.